This paragraph covers one T cell receptor (beta chain) sequence. CDR1 is SGHTA, CDR2 FQGNSA, per germline. The CDR3 is 14 amino acids. V was cut by 2 bases and J by 3 bases, with 10 bases left in between. These data come from a study of ipilimumab plus nivolumab after autologous stem cell transplantation. Study information: Both relapsed and primary refractory DLBCL were included.

Clones were read by immunoSEQ multiplex PCR, and TCRdb kept only the in-frame ones, dropping some. This sample has 84,000 or so clones, with 75% to 85% found just once. The clonotype originates from a male donor with diffuse large B-cell lymphoma. The specimen comprised PBMCs, sampled in a trial of ipilimumab plus nivolumab as post-transplant consolidation. The genes are TRBV7-2 and TRBJ1-1, with D possibly TRBD1 on 6 matching bases. The CDR3 DNA follows: TGTGCCAGCAGCTTACGCACAGGGCACACTGAAGCTTTCTTT. This sequence encodes CASSLRTGHTEAFF.